Listed below are T cell receptor beta chains from one sample, sequenced in a study of yellow fever vaccine responses in identical twins. TCRdb reanalysed the RT-PCR reads using MiXCR and keeps one entry per CDR3 protein. The sample consists of about 3,800 distinct CDR3 sequences, about 90% of them appearing once. The specimen was T cells from blood (PBMCs), unsorted or a sorted subset (not recorded which), collected before or after yellow fever vaccination (not recorded which). The source is a woman aged 18 to 35 who received the yellow fever vaccine. Each CDR3 is given with its conserved first and last residue. A D gene is named only where the DNA matches it firmly. Some rows mark clone size as missing; the rest say once, few, many or name a class of expanded clone.

clone_size: once
j_call: TRBJ2-3
d_call: NA
cdr3_length: 15
v_call: TRBV4-1
cdr3_aa: CASSQVQGGTDTQYF

clone_size: NA
j_call: TRBJ2-7
d_call: TRBD2
cdr3_length: 14
v_call: TRBV15
cdr3_aa: CATSTSGGSYEQYF

clone_size: NA
j_call: TRBJ2-7
d_call: NA
cdr3_length: 12
v_call: TRBV14
cdr3_aa: CASSQEKYEQYF

clone_size: NA
j_call: TRBJ2-5
d_call: NA
cdr3_length: 14
v_call: TRBV6-2/TRBV6-3
cdr3_aa: CASSYSPSQETQYF

clone_size: NA
j_call: TRBJ2-3
d_call: NA
cdr3_length: 14
v_call: TRBV5-4
cdr3_aa: CASSSFRQDLRQYF

clone_size: NA
j_call: TRBJ1-1
d_call: NA
cdr3_length: 11
v_call: TRBV28
cdr3_aa: CATKGSTEAFF

clone_size: NA
j_call: TRBJ2-7
d_call: NA
cdr3_length: 14
v_call: TRBV6-5
cdr3_aa: CASSYQANLAEQYF

clone_size: NA
j_call: TRBJ1-1
d_call: NA
cdr3_length: 16
v_call: TRBV23-1
cdr3_aa: CASRHNSGVEEGEAFF

clone_size: NA
j_call: TRBJ2-1
d_call: NA
cdr3_length: 14
v_call: TRBV20-1
cdr3_aa: CSARVSVQGTEQFF

clone_size: NA
j_call: TRBJ2-3
d_call: TRBD1
cdr3_length: 15
v_call: TRBV5-8
cdr3_aa: CASSTGTGATDTQYF

clone_size: NA
j_call: TRBJ2-3
d_call: NA
cdr3_length: 13
v_call: TRBV5-1
cdr3_aa: CASSLGATDTQYF

clone_size: NA
j_call: TRBJ2-1
d_call: NA
cdr3_length: 15
v_call: TRBV11-3
cdr3_aa: CASSHDRSSYNEQFF

clone_size: NA
j_call: TRBJ2-7
d_call: NA
cdr3_length: 14
v_call: TRBV7-6
cdr3_aa: CASSSRDTNVEQYF

clone_size: once
j_call: TRBJ2-5
d_call: TRBD2
cdr3_length: 17
v_call: TRBV5-5
cdr3_aa: CASRTGTSGGGQETQYF

clone_size: NA
j_call: TRBJ2-7
d_call: NA
cdr3_length: 12
v_call: TRBV28
cdr3_aa: CASSLWTYEQYF

clone_size: NA
j_call: TRBJ2-7
d_call: NA
cdr3_length: 15
v_call: TRBV14
cdr3_aa: CASSQEGTGIYEQYF

clone_size: NA
j_call: TRBJ1-5
d_call: NA
cdr3_length: 15
v_call: TRBV12-3/TRBV12-4
cdr3_aa: CASSVGPESNQPQHF

clone_size: once
j_call: TRBJ1-1
d_call: NA
cdr3_length: 15
v_call: TRBV18
cdr3_aa: CASSPRSGQGTEAFF

clone_size: NA
j_call: TRBJ1-1
d_call: NA
cdr3_length: 15
v_call: TRBV18
cdr3_aa: CASSLFEGGNTEAFF

clone_size: NA
j_call: TRBJ1-6
d_call: TRBD1
cdr3_length: 14
v_call: TRBV4-2
cdr3_aa: CASSPRRGQSPLHF

clone_size: NA
j_call: TRBJ2-5
d_call: NA
cdr3_length: 14
v_call: TRBV13
cdr3_aa: CATYRGLSKETQYF

clone_size: NA
j_call: TRBJ2-5
d_call: NA
cdr3_length: 16
v_call: TRBV6-5
cdr3_aa: CASSYSTGGGGETQYF

clone_size: NA
j_call: TRBJ2-1
d_call: NA
cdr3_length: 10
v_call: TRBV29-1
cdr3_aa: CSVANNEQFF

clone_size: NA
j_call: TRBJ2-3
d_call: NA
cdr3_length: 12
v_call: TRBV6-1
cdr3_aa: CASTHTADTQYF

clone_size: NA
j_call: TRBJ1-2
d_call: NA
cdr3_length: 12
v_call: TRBV11-1
cdr3_aa: CASSPSVYGYTF

clone_size: NA
j_call: TRBJ1-4
d_call: NA
cdr3_length: 13
v_call: TRBV13
cdr3_aa: CASSPPQGEKLFF

clone_size: NA
j_call: TRBJ2-2
d_call: NA
cdr3_length: 14
v_call: TRBV2
cdr3_aa: CASSGKGGTGELFF

clone_size: NA
j_call: TRBJ2-5
d_call: NA
cdr3_length: 14
v_call: TRBV7-3
cdr3_aa: CASSLLGGEETQYF

clone_size: NA
j_call: TRBJ2-2
d_call: TRBD2
cdr3_length: 14
v_call: TRBV9
cdr3_aa: CASSKRESTGELFF

clone_size: NA
j_call: TRBJ1-2
d_call: NA
cdr3_length: 11
v_call: TRBV29-1
cdr3_aa: CSVGPEGGYTF

clone_size: NA
j_call: TRBJ2-1
d_call: NA
cdr3_length: 15
v_call: TRBV4-3
cdr3_aa: CASSPFGTAYNEQFF

clone_size: NA
j_call: TRBJ1-5
d_call: NA
cdr3_length: 13
v_call: TRBV11-3
cdr3_aa: CASSLMGGQPQHF

clone_size: NA
j_call: TRBJ2-1
d_call: NA
cdr3_length: 17
v_call: TRBV20-1
cdr3_aa: CSARDWEEVVAYNEQFF